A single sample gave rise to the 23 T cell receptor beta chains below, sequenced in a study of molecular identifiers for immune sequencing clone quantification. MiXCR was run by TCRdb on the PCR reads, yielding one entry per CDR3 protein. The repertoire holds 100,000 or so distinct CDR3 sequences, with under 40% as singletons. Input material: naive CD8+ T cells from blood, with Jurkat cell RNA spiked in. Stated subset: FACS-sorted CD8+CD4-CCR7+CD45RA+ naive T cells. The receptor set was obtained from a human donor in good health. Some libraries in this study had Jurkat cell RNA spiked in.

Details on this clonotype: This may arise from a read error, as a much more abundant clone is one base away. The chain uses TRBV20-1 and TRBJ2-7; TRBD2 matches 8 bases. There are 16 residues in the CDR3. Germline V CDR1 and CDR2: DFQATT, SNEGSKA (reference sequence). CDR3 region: CSARDRTGGPIYAQYF. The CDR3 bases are TGCAGTGCTAGAGATAGGACGGGAGGGCCTATTTACGCGCAGTACTTC.

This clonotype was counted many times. In DNA form, the CDR3 reads TGCGCCAGCAAGGCCAGCGTGAACACTGAAGCTTTCTTT. Translated, it gives CASKASVNTEAFF. The chain couples TRBV5-1 to TRBJ1-1; no clear D gene. V was trimmed by 6 bases and J by 0 bases, leaving 9 bases between them. Germline CDR1 and CDR2: SGHRS and YFSETQ. CDR3 length: 13 amino acids.

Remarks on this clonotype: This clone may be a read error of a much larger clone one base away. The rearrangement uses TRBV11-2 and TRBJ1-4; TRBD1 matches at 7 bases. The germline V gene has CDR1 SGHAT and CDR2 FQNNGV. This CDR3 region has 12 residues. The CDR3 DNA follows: TGTGCCAGCAGCTCGCAGGGGGAAAAACAGTTTTTT. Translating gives CASSSQGEKQFF.

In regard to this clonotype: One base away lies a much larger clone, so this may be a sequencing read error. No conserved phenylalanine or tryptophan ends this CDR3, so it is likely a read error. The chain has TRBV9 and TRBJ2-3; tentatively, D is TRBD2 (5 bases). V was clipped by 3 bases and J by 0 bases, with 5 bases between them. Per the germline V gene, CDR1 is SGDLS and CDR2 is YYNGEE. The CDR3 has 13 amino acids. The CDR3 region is CASSGTSTDTQYL. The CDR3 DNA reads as TGTGCCAGCAGCGGGACTAGCACAGATACGCAGTATCTT.

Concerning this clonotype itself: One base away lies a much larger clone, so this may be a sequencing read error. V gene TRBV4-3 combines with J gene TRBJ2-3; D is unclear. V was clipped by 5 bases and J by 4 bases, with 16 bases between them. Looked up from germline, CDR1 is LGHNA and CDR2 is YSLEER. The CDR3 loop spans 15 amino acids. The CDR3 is CASSKLRRVADTQYF. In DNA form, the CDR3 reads TGCGCCAGCAGCAAGCTCAGGCGAGTGGCAGATACGCAGTATTTT.

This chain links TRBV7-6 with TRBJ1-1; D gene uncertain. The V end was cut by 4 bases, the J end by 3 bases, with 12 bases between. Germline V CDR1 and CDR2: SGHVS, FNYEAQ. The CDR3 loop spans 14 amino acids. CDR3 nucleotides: TGTGCCAGCAGCTACCACCAGGTGGACACTGAAGCTTTCTTT. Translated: CASSYHQVDTEAFF.

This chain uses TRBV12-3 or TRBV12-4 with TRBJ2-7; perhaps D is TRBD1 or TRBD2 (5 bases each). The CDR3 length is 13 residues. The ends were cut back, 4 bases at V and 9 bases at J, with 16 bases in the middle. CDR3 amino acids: CASSSGTPGGQYF. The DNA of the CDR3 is TGTGCCAGCAGTTCCGGGACCCCGGGCGGGCAGTACTTC.

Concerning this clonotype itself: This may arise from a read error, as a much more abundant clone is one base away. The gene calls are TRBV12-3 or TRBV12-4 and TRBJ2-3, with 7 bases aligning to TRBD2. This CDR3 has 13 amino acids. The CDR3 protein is CASSPSGTDTQCF. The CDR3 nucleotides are TGTGCCAGCAGTCCTAGCGGCACAGATACGCAGTGTTTT.

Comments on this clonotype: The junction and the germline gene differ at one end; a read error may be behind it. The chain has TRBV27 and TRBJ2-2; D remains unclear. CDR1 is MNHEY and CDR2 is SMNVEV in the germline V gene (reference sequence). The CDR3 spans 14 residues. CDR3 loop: CASSISGNTGELFF. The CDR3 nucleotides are TGTGCCAGCAGTATATCTGGAAACACCGGGGAGCTGTTTTTT.

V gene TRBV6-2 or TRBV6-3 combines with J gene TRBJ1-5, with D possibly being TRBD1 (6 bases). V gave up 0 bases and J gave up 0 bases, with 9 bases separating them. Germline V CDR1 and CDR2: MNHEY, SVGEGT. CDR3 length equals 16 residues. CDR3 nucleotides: TGTGCCAGCAGTTACTCGGGGGCGTTTAGCAATCAGCCCCAGCATTTT. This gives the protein CASSYSGAFSNQPQHF.

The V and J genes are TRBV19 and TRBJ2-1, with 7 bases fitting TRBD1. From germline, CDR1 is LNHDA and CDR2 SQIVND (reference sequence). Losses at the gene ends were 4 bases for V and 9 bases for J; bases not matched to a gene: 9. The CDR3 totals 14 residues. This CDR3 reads CASSNTGARREQFF. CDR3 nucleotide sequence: TGTGCCAGTAGTAATACAGGGGCGCGGCGTGAGCAGTTCTTC.

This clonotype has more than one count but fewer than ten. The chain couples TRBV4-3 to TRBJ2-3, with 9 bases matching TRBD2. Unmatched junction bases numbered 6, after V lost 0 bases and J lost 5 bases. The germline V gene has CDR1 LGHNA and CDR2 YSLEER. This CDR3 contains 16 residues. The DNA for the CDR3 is TGCGCCAGCAGCCAAGATGCGGGAGGGCAAGGAGATACGCAGTATTTT. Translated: CASSQDAGGQGDTQYF.

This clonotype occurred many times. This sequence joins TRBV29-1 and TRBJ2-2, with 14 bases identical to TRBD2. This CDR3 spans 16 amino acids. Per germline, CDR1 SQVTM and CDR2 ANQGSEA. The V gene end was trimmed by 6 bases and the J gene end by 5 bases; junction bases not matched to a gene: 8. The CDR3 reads CSVAGTSGSRTGELFF. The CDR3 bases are TGCAGCGTGGCCGGGACTAGCGGGAGTCGAACCGGGGAGCTGTTTTTT.

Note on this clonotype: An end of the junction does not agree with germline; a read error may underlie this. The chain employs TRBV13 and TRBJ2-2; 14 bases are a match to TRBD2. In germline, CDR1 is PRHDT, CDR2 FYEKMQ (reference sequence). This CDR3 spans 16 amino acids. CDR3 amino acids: CASSTGLAGDTGELIF. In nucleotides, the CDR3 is TGTGCCAGCAGCACGGGACTAGCGGGAGATACCGGGGAGCTGATTTTT.

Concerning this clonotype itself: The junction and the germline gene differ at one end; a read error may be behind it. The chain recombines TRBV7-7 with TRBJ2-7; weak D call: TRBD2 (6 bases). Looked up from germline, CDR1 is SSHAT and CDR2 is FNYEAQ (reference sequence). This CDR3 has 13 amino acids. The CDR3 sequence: CASSWGVSYEQYF. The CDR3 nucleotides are TGTGCTAGCAGCTGGGGGGTATCCTACGAGCAGTACTTC.

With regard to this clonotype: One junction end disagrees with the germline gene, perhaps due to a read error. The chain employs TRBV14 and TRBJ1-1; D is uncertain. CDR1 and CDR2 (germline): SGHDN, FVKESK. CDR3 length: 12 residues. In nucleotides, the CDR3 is TGTGCCAGCAGCCACGGCGACACTGAAGCTCTCTTT. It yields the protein CASSHGDTEALF.

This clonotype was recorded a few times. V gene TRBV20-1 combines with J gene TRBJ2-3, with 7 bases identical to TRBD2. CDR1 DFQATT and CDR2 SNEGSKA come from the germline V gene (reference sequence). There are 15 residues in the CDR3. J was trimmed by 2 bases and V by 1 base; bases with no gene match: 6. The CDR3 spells CSARVRGSSTDTQYF. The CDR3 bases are TGCAGTGCTAGAGTGCGGGGGAGCTCCACAGATACGCAGTATTTT.

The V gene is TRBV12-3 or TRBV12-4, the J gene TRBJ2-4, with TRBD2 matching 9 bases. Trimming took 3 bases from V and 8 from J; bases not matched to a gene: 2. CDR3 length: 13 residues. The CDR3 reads CASSFGGRDIQYF. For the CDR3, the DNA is TGTGCCAGCAGTTTCGGCGGGAGGGACATTCAGTACTTC.

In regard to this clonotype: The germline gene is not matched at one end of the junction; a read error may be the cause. The CDR3 bases are TGTGCCAGCAGCCTAATGAACACTGAAACTTTCTTT. Encoded protein: CASSLMNTETFF. This chain joins TRBV6-2 or TRBV6-3 and TRBJ1-1; no reliable D call. The CDR3 spans 12 residues. Germline assignment: CDR1 MNHEY and CDR2 SVGEGT.

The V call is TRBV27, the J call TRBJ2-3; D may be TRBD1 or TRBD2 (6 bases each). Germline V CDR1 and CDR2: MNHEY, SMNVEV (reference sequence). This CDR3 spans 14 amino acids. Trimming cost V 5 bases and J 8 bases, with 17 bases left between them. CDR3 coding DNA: TGTGCCAGCAGTATCCAACAGGGAGGAGGTACGCAGTATTTT. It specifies CASSIQQGGGTQYF.

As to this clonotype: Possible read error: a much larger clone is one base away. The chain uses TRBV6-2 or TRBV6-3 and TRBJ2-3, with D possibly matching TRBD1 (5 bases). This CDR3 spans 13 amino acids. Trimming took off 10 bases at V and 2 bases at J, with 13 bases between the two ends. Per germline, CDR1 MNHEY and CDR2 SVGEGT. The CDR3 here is CANRNGYTDTQYF. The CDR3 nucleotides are TGTGCCAACAGGAACGGCTACACAGATACGCAGTATTTT.

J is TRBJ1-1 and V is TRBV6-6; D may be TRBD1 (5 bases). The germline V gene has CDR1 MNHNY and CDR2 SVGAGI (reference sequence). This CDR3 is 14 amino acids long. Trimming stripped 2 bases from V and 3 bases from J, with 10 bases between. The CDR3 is CASSYGGGYTEAFF. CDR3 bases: TGTGCCAGCAGTTACGGGGGGGGGTACACTGAAGCTTTCTTT.

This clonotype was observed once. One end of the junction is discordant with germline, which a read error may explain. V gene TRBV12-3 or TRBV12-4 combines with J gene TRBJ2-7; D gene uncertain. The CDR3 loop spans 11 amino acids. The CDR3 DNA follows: TGTGTCAGCTCAAAGTCCCACGAGCAGTACTTC. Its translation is CVSSKSHEQYF.